Listed below are T cell receptor beta chains from one sample, sequenced in a study of blood T cells in healthy people across ages. One entry per CDR3 protein, called by TCRdb with MiXCR from the 5' RACE reads. The sample contains about 500,000 distinct CDR3 sequences, about 25% of which appear only once. The same data also went into a second study, on T cells of mothers and their children.

Sequencing used blood. The receptor source for this set is a boy between 10 and 17 years old in good health. CDR3s include the opening cysteine and the closing phenylalanine or tryptophan. D genes are given only for firm matches. The size entry is marked missing in some rows and otherwise reads once, few, many or a size class.

size	V	J	D	DNA	CDR3
-	TRBV24-1	TRBJ2-5	-	TGTGCCACCAGTGATTTCGGGGACGGCATCAACTACCACCAAGAGACCCAGTACTTC	CATSDFGDGINYHQETQYF
few	TRBV20-1	TRBJ2-7	TRBD2	TGCAGTGCTAGAGGGGCGGGAGATTCCGGCGAGCAGTACTTC	CSARGAGDSGEQYF
few	TRBV4-3	TRBJ1-2	-	TGCGCCAGCAGCCAAGCACAGGGTGATGGCTACACCTTC	CASSQAQGDGYTF
-	TRBV29-1	TRBJ2-6	-	TGCAGCGTACCAGGGATCTCTGGGGCCAACGTCCTGACTTTC	CSVPGISGANVLTF
-	TRBV6-6	TRBJ1-1	-	TGTGCCAGCAGATACTCCCCCTGGGAGGGTATGAACACTGAAGCTTTCTTT	CASRYSPWEGMNTEAFF
once	TRBV27	TRBJ2-3	TRBD2	TGTGCCAGCAGTTTATCCTCCCTAGGACTAGCGGGAAATCTGGCAGATACGCAGTATTTT	CASSLSSLGLAGNLADTQYF
few	TRBV5-1	TRBJ2-2	TRBD1	TGCGCCAGCAGCTCTCGAGGCGCAGGGGGCGAGACCGGGGAGCTGTTTTTT	CASSSRGAGGETGELFF
-	TRBV21-1	TRBJ2-5	-	TGTGCCAGCAGCAAAGAAATCCGGGACAGGGTAAAAGAGACCCAGTACTTC	CASSKEIRDRVKETQYF
few	TRBV24-1	TRBJ2-1	-	TGTGCCACCAGCTCTCACCCCGATCTACAGTTCTTC	CATSSHPDLQFF
few	TRBV7-9	TRBJ2-7	-	TGTGCCAGCAGCTTAACCAGGGAGTACGAGCAGTACTTC	CASSLTREYEQYF
-	TRBV4-3	TRBJ1-2	-	TGCGCCAGCAGCCAAGATTCAAGACTCTCCTATGGCTACACCTTC	CASSQDSRLSYGYTF
-	TRBV7-9	TRBJ2-7	TRBD1	TGTGCCAGCAGTAATACCGGGACAGGGGCCTACGAGCAGTACTTC	CASSNTGTGAYEQYF
-	TRBV19	TRBJ2-7	-	TGTGCCAGTTGTCGGCCGTGTTACCACGAGCAGTACTTC	CASCRPCYHEQYF
-	TRBV28	TRBJ2-1	-	TGTGCCAGCAGTTTTGTCTCTCTAGCGTTTATTTACAATGAGCAGTTCTTC	CASSFVSLAFIYNEQFF
-	TRBV20-1	TRBJ1-2	-	TGCAGTGCTTCTCCGATCTTCAACTATGGCTACACCTTC	CSASPIFNYGYTF
-	TRBV20-1	TRBJ2-7	-	TGCAGTGCTCCCGGACGGGGCTACGAGCAGTACTTC	CSAPGRGYEQYF
-	TRBV4-3	TRBJ2-1	TRBD2	TGCGCCAGCAGCCAAGGGCGGACTAGTCTAGGCAATGAGCAGTTCTTC	CASSQGRTSLGNEQFF
once	TRBV7-9	TRBJ1-1	-	TGTGCCAGCAGCCCCACCCACACTGAAGCTTTCTTT	CASSPTHTEAFF
few	TRBV14	TRBJ2-7	-	TGTGCCAGCAGCCAAGATTGGGGACTTACCTACGAGCAGTACTTC	CASSQDWGLTYEQYF
-	TRBV27	TRBJ2-5	-	TGTGCCAACAGTTTATCGGCGGTCACCGCCACGGATACCCAGTACTTC	CANSLSAVTATDTQYF
many	TRBV7-3	TRBJ2-1	-	TGCGCCAGCAGCTTGGGCAGCTCCAATGAGCAGTTCTTC	CASSLGSSNEQFF
-	TRBV25-1	TRBJ1-1	TRBD1	TGTGCCAGCAGTGATGGCGGGACAGGGGGCTCTGAAGCTTTCTTT	CASSDGGTGGSEAFF
-	TRBV2	TRBJ2-3	TRBD2	TGTGCCAGCAGGACCCGACTAGCGGGGAGCACAGATACGCAGTATTTT	CASRTRLAGSTDTQYF
few	TRBV4-3	TRBJ1-1	TRBD1	TGCGCCAGCAGCCAGATGGACAGGGGTCCCACTGAAGCTTTCTTT	CASSQMDRGPTEAFF
few	TRBV4-1	TRBJ1-4	-	TGCGCCAGCAGCCCCCCCCTGGACAGATTCAGGTTTTTT	CASSPPLDRFRFF
-	TRBV12-3/TRBV12-4	TRBJ2-3	-	TGTGCCAGCAGTTTATTCCCAGATACGCAGTATTTT	CASSLFPDTQYF
few	TRBV27	TRBJ1-5	-	TGTGCCAGCAGTTCGGTCACAGACCCATGGCCCCAGCATTTT	CASSSVTDPWPQHF
-	TRBV6-4	TRBJ2-2	-	TGTGCCAGCAGCGCCTGGGCGGGATTAAACACCGGGGAGCTGTTTTTT	CASSAWAGLNTGELFF
many	TRBV3-1	TRBJ2-7	-	TGTGCCAGCAGTGGCCTAACGGGCGAGCAGTACTTC	CASSGLTGEQYF